This passage covers 32 T cell receptor beta chains from one sample sequenced in a study of cytomegalovirus exposure and HLA in healthy donors. The assay was immunoSEQ multiplex PCR, and TCRdb's table has in-frame clones only and misses some. The sample consists of some 120,000 clones, approximately 91% of them appearing once. The sequenced sample consisted of PBMCs. Receptors were obtained from a man aged 25-40 years in good health and CMV-seronegative.

This clone has just a few counts. V and J are TRBV6-5 and TRBJ2-7; D is ambiguous. V lost 6 bases and J 2 bases, leaving 14 bases between the germline ends. Germline lookup yields CDR1 MNHEY and CDR2 SVGAGI. The CDR3 covers 14 residues. For the CDR3, the DNA is TGTGCCAGCAGGGATCCCCGCGGCGCCTACGAGCAGTACTTC. As protein: CASRDPRGAYEQYF.

The V gene is TRBV5-1, the J gene TRBJ1-1; tentatively, D is TRBD1 (5 bases). Trimming removed 4 bases at V and 1 base at J, with 11 bases between. This CDR3 contains 14 residues. Per the germline V gene, CDR1 is SGHRS and CDR2 is YFSETQ. CDR3 nucleotides: TGCGCCAGCAGCCCTCTGACAGAGAACACTGAAGCTTTCTTT. Its translation: CASSPLTENTEAFF.

This clone came up a few times. The CDR3 DNA is TGTGCCAGCAGCATTAGTCAGTCAGGGGTTGGTTCACCCCTCCACTTT. This gives the protein CASSISQSGVGSPLHF. The chain joins TRBV7-2 to TRBJ1-6, with D possibly matching TRBD1 (6 bases). V dropped 5 bases and J dropped 9 bases, with 20 bases sitting between them. CDR3 length: 16 amino acids. The germline CDR1 and CDR2 sequences are SGHTA and FQGNSA.

This clone was recorded a few times. The rearrangement links TRBV10-3 to TRBJ2-3; 13 bases match TRBD2. J was trimmed by 9 bases and V by 8 bases; bases with no gene match: 23. This CDR3 is 19 amino acids long. From germline, CDR1 is ENHRY and CDR2 SYGVKD. The CDR3 nucleotides read TGTGCCATCGCGCACACCGGGACTAGCGGGAAGGAGGGGTTCGGGACGCAGTATTTT. Translated, it gives CAIAHTGTSGKEGFGTQYF.

This clone was picked up a small number of times. V and J are TRBV19 and TRBJ2-7; 10 nucleotides match TRBD1. Germline assignment: CDR1 LNHDA and CDR2 SQIVND (reference sequence). The V and J ends lost 7 bases and 1 base, in that order; junction bases with no gene match: 4. The CDR3 is made up of 14 amino acids. This CDR3 reads CASKRQGASYEQYF. CDR3 sequence (DNA): TGTGCCAGTAAACGACAGGGGGCTTCCTACGAGCAGTACTTC.

The chain recombines TRBV19 with TRBJ1-1; D unresolved. Germline CDR1 and CDR2: LNHDA and SQIVND (reference sequence). There are 13 residues in the CDR3. The V and J ends lost 1 base and 5 bases respectively, with 8 bases between them. CDR3 coding DNA: TGTGCCAGTAGTATAGGAGGGAGTACTGAAGCTTTCTTT. Protein: CASSIGGSTEAFF.

The chain joins TRBV5-1 to TRBJ1-1, with unresolved D. The germline V gene has CDR1 SGHRS and CDR2 YFSETQ. The V end lost 0 bases, the J end lost 5 bases, and 8 bases lay between the germline ends. The CDR3 has 13 amino acids. In DNA form, the CDR3 reads TGCGCCAGCAGCTTGGGCGAGAGGACTGAAGCTTTCTTT. Translating it yields CASSLGERTEAFF. Filled out from reference TRBV5-1 and TRBJ1-1, the complete variable domain reads KAGVTQTPRYLIKTRGQQVTLSCSPISGHRSVSWYQQTPGQGLQFLFEYFSETQRNKGNFPGRFSGRQFSNSRSEMNVSTLELGDSALYLCASSLGERTEAFFGQGTRLTVV.

The CDR3 is CAWRGRDRLYEQYF. Here the CDR3 DNA reads TGTGCCTGGAGAGGCCGGGACAGGCTTTACGAGCAGTACTTC. The rearrangement uses TRBV30 and TRBJ2-7; 8 bases fit TRBD1. Germline loops: CDR1 GTSNPN, CDR2 SVGIG (reference sequence). The junction had 8 bases not matched to a gene; V was cut back by 3 bases and J by 4 bases. CDR3 length: 14 residues.

This chain links TRBV6-1 with TRBJ2-3; tentatively, D is TRBD1 (5 bases). V was clipped by 1 base and J by 1 base, with 9 bases between them. The CDR3 runs to 15 residues. Germline V gives CDR1 MNHNS, CDR2 SASEGT. Written as DNA, the CDR3 is TGTGCCAGCAGTGAAGGGGGCGCCGGCACAGATACGCAGTATTTT. Its translation: CASSEGGAGTDTQYF.

The rearrangement links TRBV10-3 to TRBJ2-3; D gene uncertain. Trimming removed 8 bases at V and 6 bases at J, with 9 bases between. This CDR3 is built from 11 residues. The V gene's germline CDR1 is ENHRY and CDR2 SYGVKD. CDR3 sequence reads: CAIRVMDTQYF. CDR3 nucleotides: TGTGCCATCCGGGTAATGGATACGCAGTATTTT.

V usage is TRBV18 and J usage is TRBJ1-5, with TRBD1 identical over 8 bases. The CDR3 extends over 13 amino acids. Per the germline V gene, CDR1 is KGHSH and CDR2 is LQKENI. The V segment lost 4 bases and the J segment 5 bases; nucleotides outside the gene matches: 1. The CDR3 protein is CASSLQGDQPQHF. The CDR3 bases are TGTGCCAGCTCACTACAGGGGGATCAGCCCCAGCATTTT.

The CDR3: CASRNEQFF. The CDR3 DNA follows: TGTGCCAGCCGGAATGAGCAGTTCTTC. The chain has TRBV3-1 (or the pseudogene TRBV3-2) and TRBJ2-1; D not resolved. Trimming pared 8 bases from V and 7 bases from J, leaving 3 bases between. The CDR3 has 9 amino acids. CDR1 and CDR2 (germline): LGHDT, YNNKEL (reference sequence).

The J gene is TRBJ2-2, the V gene TRBV7-9; D remains unclear. The germline gives CDR1 SEHNR, CDR2 FQNEAQ (reference sequence). The V and J ends lost 5 bases and 4 bases respectively, with 8 bases between them. The CDR3 spans 13 residues. The CDR3 region is CASSLSGTGELFF. CDR3 DNA: TGTGCCAGCAGCCTCAGTGGCACCGGGGAGCTGTTTTTT. Full variable domain (missing parts from reference TRBV7-9 and TRBJ2-2): DTGVSQNPRHKITKRGQNVTFRCDPISEHNRLYWYRQTLGQGPEFLTYFQNEAQLEKSRLLSDRFSAERPKGSFSTLEIQRTEQGDSAMYLCASSLSGTGELFFGEGSRLTVL.

The V gene is TRBV11-2, the J gene TRBJ2-6; D is uncertain. This CDR3 comprises 15 residues. Trimming took off 2 bases at V and 0 bases at J, with 5 bases between the two ends. The germline V gene encodes CDR1 SGHAT and CDR2 FQNNGV. The CDR3 spells CASSLTFSGANVLTF. The CDR3 DNA follows: TGTGCCAGCAGCTTAACTTTCTCTGGGGCCAACGTCCTGACTTTC.

V gene TRBV5-1 combines with J gene TRBJ2-2, with D hard to call. V shed 0 bases and J shed 3 bases, with 9 bases lying between them. CDR1 is SGHRS, CDR2 YFSETQ, per germline. The CDR3 loop spans 15 amino acids. The CDR3 nucleotides read TGCGCCAGCAGCTTGGACAGACCATACACCGGGGAGCTGTTTTTT. Amino acids: CASSLDRPYTGELFF. The full variable domain, with the rest looked up from reference TRBV5-1 and TRBJ2-2, is KAGVTQTPRYLIKTRGQQVTLSCSPISGHRSVSWYQQTPGQGLQFLFEYFSETQRNKGNFPGRFSGRQFSNSRSEMNVSTLELGDSALYLCASSLDRPYTGELFFGEGSRLTVL.

The rearrangement joins TRBV21-1 to TRBJ2-7; the table's D call, TRBD2, has no DNA check behind it. TRBV21-1 is annotated as a pseudogene. The CDR3 has 14 amino acids. Written as DNA, the CDR3 is TGTGCCAGCAGCAAAGGGCCGACTACCTACGAGCAGTACTTC. It translates to CASSKGPTTYEQYF.

This sequence joins TRBV15 and TRBJ2-7; no definite D call. The germline V gene encodes CDR1 LNHNV and CDR2 YYDKDF (reference sequence). CDR3 length equals 16 residues. V lost 1 base, J lost 3 bases, and 16 bases lay in between. The CDR3 DNA reads as TGTGCCACCAGCAGAGCGACTCTAGGATCGGGCTACGAGCAGTACTTC. Protein sequence: CATSRATLGSGYEQYF.

V is TRBV2 and J is TRBJ2-7; possibly TRBD2 for D (6 bases). Germline-derived CDR1 and CDR2 are SNHLY and FYNNEI. CDR3 length: 15 residues. V gave up 6 bases and J gave up 1 base, with 16 bases separating them. The CDR3 nucleotides are TGTGCCAGCAGAAACCGGCTAGCGAAGTCCTACGAGCAGTACTTC. Protein product: CASRNRLAKSYEQYF. The entire variable domain, with the rest obtained from reference TRBV2 and TRBJ2-7, is as follows: EPEVTQTPSHQVTQMGQEVILRCVPISNHLYFYWYRQILGQKVEFLVSFYNNEISEKSEIFDDQFSVERPDGSNFTLKIRSTKLEDSAMYFCASRNRLAKSYEQYFGPGTRLTVT.

The chain uses TRBV10-3 and TRBJ2-7, with a possible D match to TRBD1 (5 bases). Germline V gene data show CDR1 as ENHRY and CDR2 as SYGVKD. V was clipped by 10 bases and J by 1 base, with 14 bases between them. The CDR3 loop spans 13 amino acids. CDR3 sequence (DNA): TGTGCCACCAGGCAAAGGGGATCCTACGAGCAGTACTTC. Amino acids: CATRQRGSYEQYF.

Written as DNA, the CDR3 is TGTGCCAGCTCACCACTCGGTTACCCCTACAATGAGCAGTTCTTC. It encodes CASSPLGYPYNEQFF. V gene TRBV18 combines with J gene TRBJ2-1; D remains ambiguous. The CDR3 contains 15 residues. CDR1 is KGHSH and CDR2 is LQKENI in the germline V gene. The germline V and J ends were trimmed by 1 base and 2 bases, with 9 bases remaining between them.

The CDR3 DNA reads TGCGCCAGCAGTGAGTCTTCGGGATCATCCCACGAGCAGTACTTC. As protein: CASSESSGSSHEQYF. V gene TRBV10-2 combines with J gene TRBJ2-7; possibly TRBD2 for D (5 bases). The CDR3 is 15 amino acids. Trimming shortened V by 0 bases and J by 5 bases, and 14 bases separated the two germline ends. Per the germline V gene, CDR1 is WSHSY and CDR2 is SAAADI.

The chain links TRBV2 to TRBJ2-7; 16 nucleotides line up with TRBD2. From germline, CDR1 is SNHLY and CDR2 FYNNEI. V dropped 10 bases and J dropped 0; count of bases not matched to a gene: 12. This CDR3 comprises 18 residues. The CDR3 region is CATASLGLAGGYSYEQYF. The CDR3 nucleotides read TGTGCCACCGCAAGCCTGGGACTAGCGGGAGGGTACTCCTACGAGCAGTACTTC.

A single count supports this clone. The chain carries TRBV29-1 and TRBJ2-7; 7 nucleotides line up with TRBD2. CDR1 is SQVTM, CDR2 ANQGSEA, per germline. V lost 4 bases to trimming and J lost 4 bases; unmatched junction nucleotides: 1. The CDR3 length is 11 residues. CDR3 DNA sequence: TGCAGCGTTGCCGGGGGGTACGAGCAGTACTTC. This codes for CSVAGGYEQYF.

The genes are TRBV2 and TRBJ2-3; tentative D call: TRBD2 (5 bases). V dropped 5 bases and J dropped 0 bases, with 24 bases sitting between them. The length of the CDR3 is 19 residues. Germline CDR1 reads SNHLY; CDR2 reads FYNNEI. The CDR3 DNA reads TGTGCCAGCAGTTTTGGTGGGGTTAGGAGCGGTCCTAGCACAGATACGCAGTATTTT. Its translation is CASSFGGVRSGPSTDTQYF.

V and J are TRBV4-3 and TRBJ1-2, with D maybe TRBD1 (5 bases). Germline V gene lookup returns CDR1 LGHNA and CDR2 YSLEER. There are 14 residues in the CDR3. Trimming took off 0 bases at V and 7 bases at J, with 12 bases between the two ends. CDR3 region: CASSQDRGMFGYTF. The CDR3 region has the DNA TGCGCCAGCAGCCAAGATCGGGGGATGTTTGGCTACACCTTC.

V is TRBV6-5 and J is TRBJ2-6; 7 bases line up with TRBD1. The CDR3 contains 15 residues. Per germline, CDR1 MNHEY and CDR2 SVGAGI. The J segment lost 3 bases and the V segment lost 9 bases, leaving 8 bases of the junction unmatched. The DNA of the CDR3 is TGTGCCAGTAGTAAGGGGGCGCTTGGGGCCAACGTCCTGACTTTC. This encodes CASSKGALGANVLTF.

This rearrangement joins TRBV14 to TRBJ2-7, with 7 positions matching TRBD1. The CDR3 runs to 13 residues. CDR1 and CDR2 from the germline V gene are SGHDN and FVKESK. The ends lost 4 bases at V and 2 bases at J; junction bases unmatched: 2. This CDR3 reads CASSRDSTYEQYF. Written as DNA, the CDR3 is TGTGCCAGCAGCCGGGACAGCACCTACGAGCAGTACTTC.

The chain joins TRBV10-1 to TRBJ1-5; D not certain. V dropped 4 bases and J dropped 4 bases, with 8 bases sitting between them. This CDR3 spans 13 amino acids. Germline loops: CDR1 WNHNN, CDR2 SYGVQD (reference sequence). CDR3 loop: CASSVRRNQPQHF. CDR3 DNA: TGCGCCAGCAGTGTCAGGCGTAATCAGCCCCAGCATTTT.

The rearrangement joins TRBV11-2 to TRBJ2-7; 9 nucleotides match TRBD1. The V gene end was trimmed by 0 bases and the J gene end by 6 bases; junction bases not matched to a gene: 6. The germline CDR1 and CDR2 sequences are SGHAT and FQNNGV. CDR3 length: 15 amino acids. CDR3 sequence reads: CASSLEGQGFSEQYF. Written as DNA, the CDR3 is TGTGCCAGCAGCTTAGAAGGACAGGGGTTTTCCGAGCAGTACTTC.

The V gene is TRBV18, the J gene TRBJ2-1; perhaps TRBD2 as D (5 bases). CDR3 size: 14 residues. Germline CDR1 is KGHSH and CDR2 is LQKENI. With 5 bases removed from V and 0 bases from J, the gap between germline ends came to 8 bases. In DNA form, the CDR3 reads TGTGCCAGCTCAAAAGGAGGCTCCTACAATGAGCAGTTCTTC. Protein: CASSKGGSYNEQFF.

The chain recombines TRBV11-2 with TRBJ2-2, with D possibly being TRBD1 (6 bases). Between the trimmed V and J ends, which lost 1 base and 4 bases, there was a span of 7 bases. The germline gives CDR1 SGHAT, CDR2 FQNNGV. The length of the CDR3 is 14 residues. CDR3: CASSLVRGTGELFF. The CDR3 DNA follows: TGTGCCAGCAGCTTAGTCAGGGGCACCGGGGAGCTGTTTTTT. Complete variable domain (other parts from reference TRBV11-2 and TRBJ2-2): EAGVAQSPRYKIIEKRQSVAFWCNPISGHATLYWYQQILGQGPKLLIQFQNNGVVDDSQLPKDRFSAERLKGVDSTLKIQPAKLEDSAVYLCASSLVRGTGELFFGEGSRLTVL.

This sequence joins TRBV5-1 and TRBJ2-7; a possible D gene is TRBD2 (6 bases). The V end was cut by 0 bases, the J end by 4 bases, with 14 bases between. Germline V gene lookup returns CDR1 SGHRS and CDR2 YFSETQ. This CDR3 comprises 15 residues. The CDR3 nucleotides are TGCGCCAGCAGCTTGGAGTTTGGCGGGACTTACGAGCAGTACTTC. Protein product: CASSLEFGGTYEQYF. Full variable domain (remainder filled in from reference TRBV5-1 and TRBJ2-7): KAGVTQTPRYLIKTRGQQVTLSCSPISGHRSVSWYQQTPGQGLQFLFEYFSETQRNKGNFPGRFSGRQFSNSRSEMNVSTLELGDSALYLCASSLEFGGTYEQYFGPGTRLTVT.